This section outlines one T cell receptor beta chain sequence together with its context. It has no known antigen specificity. No base quality values were provided; no much bigger clone lies one nucleotide off. The data originate from a study of technical replicates of blood from four donors (dated by TCRdb to between 2016 and 2019). The germline V gene encodes CDR1 ENHRY and CDR2 SYGVKD. The CDR3, from cysteine to phenylalanine, totals 17 residues. The only DNA kept is the CDR3, 51 bases in frame from the first base. The germline V end is reduced by 4 bases and the J end by 3 bases; junction bases left unmatched: 12. Receptor amplification or capture employed the immunoSEQ multiplex PCR assay. Here the immuneACCESS table is served through TCRdb, limited to in-frame sequences with V and J called. Missing clones are a known gap in these copies; in checked studies unresolved V genes cover under half, and the rest lacks a known reason. The sample data list tens of thousands of clones, and 91% of these were observed just once. About 3.7% of the sample goes to the ten largest clones.

Specimen: PBMCs. This TCR derives from a human donor in good health. Some clones in this sample may be carry-over from other donors' samples. The chain joins TRBV10-3 to TRBJ2-7; the central 10 bases match TRBD2. The CDR3 reads as follows: CAISAMGLARGDYEQYF. The DNA is as follows: TGTGCCATCAGTGCGATGGGACTAGCGAGAGGGGACTACGAGCAGTACTTC.